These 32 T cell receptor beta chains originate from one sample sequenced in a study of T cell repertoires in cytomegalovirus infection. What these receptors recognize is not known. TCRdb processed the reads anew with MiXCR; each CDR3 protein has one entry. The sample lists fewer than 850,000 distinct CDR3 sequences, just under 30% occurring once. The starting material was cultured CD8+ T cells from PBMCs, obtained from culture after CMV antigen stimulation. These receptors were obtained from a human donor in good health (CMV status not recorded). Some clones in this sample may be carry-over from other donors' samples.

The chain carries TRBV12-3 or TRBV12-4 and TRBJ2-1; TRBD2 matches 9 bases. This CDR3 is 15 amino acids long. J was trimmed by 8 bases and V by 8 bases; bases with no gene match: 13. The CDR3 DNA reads TGTGCCAGCTTGATCCGCGGGGGGGCGAGGGATGAGCAGTTCTTC. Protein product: CASLIRGGARDEQFF.

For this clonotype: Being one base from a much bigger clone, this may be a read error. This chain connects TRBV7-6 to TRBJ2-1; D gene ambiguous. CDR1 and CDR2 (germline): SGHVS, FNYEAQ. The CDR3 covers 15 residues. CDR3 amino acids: CASSLVESSYNKQFF. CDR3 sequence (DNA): TGTGCCAGCAGCTTAGTGGAGAGCTCCTACAATAAGCAGTTCTTC. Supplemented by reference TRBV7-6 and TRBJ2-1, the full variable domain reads GAGVSQSPRYKVTKRGQDVALRCDPISGHVSLYWYRQALGQGPEFLTYFNYEAQQDKSGLPNDRFSAERPEGSISTLTIQRTEQRDSAMYRCASSLVESSYNKQFFGPGTRLTVL.

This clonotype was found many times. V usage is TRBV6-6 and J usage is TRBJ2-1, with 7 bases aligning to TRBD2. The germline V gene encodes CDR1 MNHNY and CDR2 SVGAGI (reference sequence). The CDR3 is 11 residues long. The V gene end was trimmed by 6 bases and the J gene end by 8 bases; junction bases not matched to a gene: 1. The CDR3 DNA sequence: TGTGCCAGCAGCGCGGGAGATGAGCAGTTCTTC. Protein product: CASSAGDEQFF.

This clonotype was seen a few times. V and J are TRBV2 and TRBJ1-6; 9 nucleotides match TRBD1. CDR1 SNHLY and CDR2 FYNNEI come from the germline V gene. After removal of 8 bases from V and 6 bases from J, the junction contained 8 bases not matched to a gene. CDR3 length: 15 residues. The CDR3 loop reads CASSSGTGSNSPLHF. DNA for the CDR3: TGTGCCAGCTCATCCGGGACAGGGTCTAATTCACCCCTCCACTTT.

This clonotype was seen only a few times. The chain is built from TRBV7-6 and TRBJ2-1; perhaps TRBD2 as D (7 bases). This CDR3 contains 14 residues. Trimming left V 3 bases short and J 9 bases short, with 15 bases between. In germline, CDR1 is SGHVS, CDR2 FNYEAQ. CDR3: CASSLDGGLSEQFF. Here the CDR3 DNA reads TGTGCCAGCAGCTTGGACGGGGGGCTGAGTGAGCAGTTCTTC. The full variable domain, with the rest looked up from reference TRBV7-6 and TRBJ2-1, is GAGVSQSPRYKVTKRGQDVALRCDPISGHVSLYWYRQALGQGPEFLTYFNYEAQQDKSGLPNDRFSAERPEGSISTLTIQRTEQRDSAMYRCASSLDGGLSEQFFGPGTRLTVL.

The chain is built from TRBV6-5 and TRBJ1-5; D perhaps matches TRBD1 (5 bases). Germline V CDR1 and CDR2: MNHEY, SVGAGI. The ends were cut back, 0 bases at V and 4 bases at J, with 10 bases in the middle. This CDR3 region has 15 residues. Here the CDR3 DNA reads TGTGCCAGCAGTTACTCGAGGGGTCAGAATCAGCCCCAGCATTTT. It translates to CASSYSRGQNQPQHF.

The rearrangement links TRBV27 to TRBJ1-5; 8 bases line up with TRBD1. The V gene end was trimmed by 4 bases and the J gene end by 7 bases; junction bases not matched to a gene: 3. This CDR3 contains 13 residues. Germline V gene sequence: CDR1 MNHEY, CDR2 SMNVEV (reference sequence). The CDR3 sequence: CASSSTGAQPQHF. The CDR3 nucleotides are TGTGCCAGCAGTTCGACAGGGGCGCAGCCCCAGCATTTT.

The CDR3 nucleotides read TGTGCCACCAGCAGAGATAGAACAGGGCGGACCGGGGAGCTGTTTTTT. Translated: CATSRDRTGRTGELFF. The chain is built from TRBV15 and TRBJ2-2; possibly TRBD1 for D (6 bases). V was shortened by 0 bases and J by 5 bases, with 13 bases between the two germline ends. CDR1 and CDR2 (germline): LNHNV, YYDKDF (reference sequence). The CDR3 is made up of 16 amino acids.

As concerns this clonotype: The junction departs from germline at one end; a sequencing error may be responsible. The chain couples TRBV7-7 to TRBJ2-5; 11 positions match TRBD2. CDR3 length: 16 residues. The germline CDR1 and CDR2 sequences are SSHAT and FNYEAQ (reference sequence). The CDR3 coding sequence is TGTGCTAGCAGCCGTGGACTAGCGGGTATCCAAGAGACCCAGTACTTC. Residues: CASSRGLAGIQETQYF.

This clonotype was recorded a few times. The CDR3 loop reads CASSSGGLAGGNEQFF. Here the CDR3 DNA reads TGTGCCAGCAGCTCTGGCGGACTAGCGGGGGGGAATGAGCAGTTCTTC. This sequence joins TRBV13 and TRBJ2-1, with TRBD2 matching over 15 bases. The germline CDR1 and CDR2 sequences are PRHDT and FYEKMQ (reference sequence). The CDR3 extends over 16 amino acids. The ends lost 4 bases at V and 7 bases at J; junction bases unmatched: 5.

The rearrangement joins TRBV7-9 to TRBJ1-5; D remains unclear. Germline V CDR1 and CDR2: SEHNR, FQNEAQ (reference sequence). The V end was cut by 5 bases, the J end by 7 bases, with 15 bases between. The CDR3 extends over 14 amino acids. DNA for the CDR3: TGTGCCAGCAGCCCCCCGGGCCCGCAACAGCCCCAGCATTTT. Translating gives CASSPPGPQQPQHF.

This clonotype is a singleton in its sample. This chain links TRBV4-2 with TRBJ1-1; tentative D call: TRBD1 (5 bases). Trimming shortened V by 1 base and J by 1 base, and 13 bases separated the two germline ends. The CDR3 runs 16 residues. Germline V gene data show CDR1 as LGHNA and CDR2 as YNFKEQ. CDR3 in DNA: TGTGCCAGCAGCCAAGTCGGGCAAGGGGAGAACACTGAAGCTTTCTTT. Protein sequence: CASSQVGQGENTEAFF.

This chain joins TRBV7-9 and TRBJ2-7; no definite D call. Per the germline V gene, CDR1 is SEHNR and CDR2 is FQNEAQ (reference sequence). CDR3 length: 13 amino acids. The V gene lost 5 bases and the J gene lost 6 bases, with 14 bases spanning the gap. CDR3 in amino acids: CASSPLVGVEQYF. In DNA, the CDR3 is TGTGCCAGCAGCCCGCTTGTAGGTGTCGAGCAGTACTTC.

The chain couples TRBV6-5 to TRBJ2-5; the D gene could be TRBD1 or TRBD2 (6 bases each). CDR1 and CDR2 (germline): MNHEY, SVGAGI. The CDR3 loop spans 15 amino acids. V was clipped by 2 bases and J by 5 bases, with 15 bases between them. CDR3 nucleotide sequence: TGTGCCAGCAGTTACGGCTGGGGGGCCTCGGAGACCCAGTACTTC. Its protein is CASSYGWGASETQYF.

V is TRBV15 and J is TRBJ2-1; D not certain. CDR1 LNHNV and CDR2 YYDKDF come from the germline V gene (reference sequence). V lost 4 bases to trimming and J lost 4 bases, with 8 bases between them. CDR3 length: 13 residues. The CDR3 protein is CATSIVVYNEQFF. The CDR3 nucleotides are TGTGCCACCAGCATCGTCGTTTACAATGAGCAGTTCTTC.

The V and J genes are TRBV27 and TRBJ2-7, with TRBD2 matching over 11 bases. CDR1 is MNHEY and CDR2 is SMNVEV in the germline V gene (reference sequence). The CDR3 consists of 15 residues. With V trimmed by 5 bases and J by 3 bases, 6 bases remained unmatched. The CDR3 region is CASSKGTSGVYEQYF. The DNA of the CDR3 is TGTGCCAGCAGTAAGGGGACTAGCGGAGTCTACGAGCAGTACTTC.

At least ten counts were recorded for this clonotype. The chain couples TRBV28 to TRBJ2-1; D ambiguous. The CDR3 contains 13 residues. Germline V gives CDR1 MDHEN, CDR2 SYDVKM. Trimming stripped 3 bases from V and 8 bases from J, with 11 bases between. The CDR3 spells CASSFYPGHEQFF. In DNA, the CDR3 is TGTGCCAGCAGTTTTTATCCGGGCCATGAGCAGTTCTTC.

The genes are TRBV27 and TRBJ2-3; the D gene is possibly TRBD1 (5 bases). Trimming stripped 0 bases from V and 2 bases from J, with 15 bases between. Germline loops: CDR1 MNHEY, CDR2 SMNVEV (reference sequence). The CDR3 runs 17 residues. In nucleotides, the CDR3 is TGTGCCAGCAGTTTATCGTTGGACACTTTATTCACAGATACGCAGTATTTT. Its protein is CASSLSLDTLFTDTQYF.

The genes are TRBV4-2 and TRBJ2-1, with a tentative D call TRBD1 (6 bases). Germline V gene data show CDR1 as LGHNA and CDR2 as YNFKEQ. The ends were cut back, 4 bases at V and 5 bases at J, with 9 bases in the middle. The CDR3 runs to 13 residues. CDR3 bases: TGTGCCAGCAGCCGAGGACAGAACAATGAGCAGTTCTTC. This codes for CASSRGQNNEQFF.

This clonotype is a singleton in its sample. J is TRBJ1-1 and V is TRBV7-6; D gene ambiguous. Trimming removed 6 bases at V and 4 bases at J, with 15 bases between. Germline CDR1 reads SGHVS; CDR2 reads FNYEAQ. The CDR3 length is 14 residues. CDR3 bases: TGTGCCAGCAGGCATCAGGAGCCGCGCACTGAAGCTTTCTTT. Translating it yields CASRHQEPRTEAFF.

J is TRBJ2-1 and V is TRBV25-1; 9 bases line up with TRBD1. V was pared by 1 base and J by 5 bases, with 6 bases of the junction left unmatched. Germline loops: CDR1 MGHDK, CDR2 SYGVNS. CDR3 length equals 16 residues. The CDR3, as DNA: TGTGCCAGCAGTGAATGGGTGGGGACAGGGAACAATGAGCAGTTCTTC. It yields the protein CASSEWVGTGNNEQFF.

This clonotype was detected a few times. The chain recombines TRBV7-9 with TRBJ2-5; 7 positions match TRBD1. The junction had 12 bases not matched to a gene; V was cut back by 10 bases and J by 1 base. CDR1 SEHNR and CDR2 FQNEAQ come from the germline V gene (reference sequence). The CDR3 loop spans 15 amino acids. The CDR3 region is CAISRTGGFQETQYF. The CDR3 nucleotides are TGTGCCATCTCCCGGACAGGAGGCTTCCAAGAGACCCAGTACTTC.

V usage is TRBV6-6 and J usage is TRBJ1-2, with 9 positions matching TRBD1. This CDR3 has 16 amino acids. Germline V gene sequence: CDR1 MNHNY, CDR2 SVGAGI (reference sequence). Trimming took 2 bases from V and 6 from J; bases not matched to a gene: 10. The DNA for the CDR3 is TGTGCCAGCAGTTACATAACGGACAGGGGAACTCATGGCTACACCTTC. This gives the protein CASSYITDRGTHGYTF.

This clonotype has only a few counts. The CDR3 is CASSQGIRIRGPGLTSTDTQYF. The CDR3 DNA reads as TGCGCCAGCAGCCAAGGCATTCGGATACGGGGCCCGGGACTAACTAGCACAGATACGCAGTATTTT. The chain combines TRBV4-1 with TRBJ2-3; 7 nucleotides agree with TRBD2. V was pared by 1 base and J by 0 bases, with 22 bases of the junction left unmatched. CDR3 size: 22 residues. Germline CDR1 and CDR2: MGHRA and YSYEKL.

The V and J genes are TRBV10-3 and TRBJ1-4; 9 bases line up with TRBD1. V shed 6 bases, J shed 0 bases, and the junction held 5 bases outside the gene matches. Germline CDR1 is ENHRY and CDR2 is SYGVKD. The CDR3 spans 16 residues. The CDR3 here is CAIRPGQGPTNEKLFF. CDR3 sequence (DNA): TGTGCCATCAGGCCGGGACAGGGACCAACTAATGAAAAACTGTTTTTT.

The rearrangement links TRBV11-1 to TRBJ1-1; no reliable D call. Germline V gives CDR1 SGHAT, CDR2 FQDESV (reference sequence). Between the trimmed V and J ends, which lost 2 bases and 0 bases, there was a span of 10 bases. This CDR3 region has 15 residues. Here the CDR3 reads CASSLKRGLNTEAFF. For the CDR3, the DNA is TGTGCCAGCAGCTTAAAGAGAGGACTGAACACTGAAGCTTTCTTT.

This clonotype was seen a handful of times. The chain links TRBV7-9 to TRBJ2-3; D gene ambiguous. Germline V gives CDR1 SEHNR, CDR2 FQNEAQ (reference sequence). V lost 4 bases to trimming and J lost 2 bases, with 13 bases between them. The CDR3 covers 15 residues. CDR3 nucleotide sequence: TGTGCCAGCAGCTATCATGTCGGGTTCACAGATACGCAGTATTTT. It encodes CASSYHVGFTDTQYF. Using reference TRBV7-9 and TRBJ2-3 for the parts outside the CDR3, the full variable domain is DTGVSQNPRHKITKRGQNVTFRCDPISEHNRLYWYRQTLGQGPEFLTYFQNEAQLEKSRLLSDRFSAERPKGSFSTLEIQRTEQGDSAMYLCASSYHVGFTDTQYFGPGTRLTVL.

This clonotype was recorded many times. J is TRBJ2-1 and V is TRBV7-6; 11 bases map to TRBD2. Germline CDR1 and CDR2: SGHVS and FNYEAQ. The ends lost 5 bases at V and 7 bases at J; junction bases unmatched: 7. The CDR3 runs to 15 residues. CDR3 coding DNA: TGTGCCAGCAGCCGGCTAGCGGGGGGAGTAAATGAGCAGTTCTTC. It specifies CASSRLAGGVNEQFF. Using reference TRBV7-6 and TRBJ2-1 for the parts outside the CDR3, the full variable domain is GAGVSQSPRYKVTKRGQDVALRCDPISGHVSLYWYRQALGQGPEFLTYFNYEAQQDKSGLPNDRFSAERPEGSISTLTIQRTEQRDSAMYRCASSRLAGGVNEQFFGPGTRLTVL.

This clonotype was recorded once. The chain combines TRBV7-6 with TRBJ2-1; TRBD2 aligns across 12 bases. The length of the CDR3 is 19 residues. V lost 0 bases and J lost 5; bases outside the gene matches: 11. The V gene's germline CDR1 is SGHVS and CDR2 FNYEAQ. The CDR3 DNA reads TGTGCCAGCAGCTTAGCGAGGACTAGCGGGGATTGGTGGGACAATGAGCAGTTCTTC. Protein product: CASSLARTSGDWWDNEQFF.

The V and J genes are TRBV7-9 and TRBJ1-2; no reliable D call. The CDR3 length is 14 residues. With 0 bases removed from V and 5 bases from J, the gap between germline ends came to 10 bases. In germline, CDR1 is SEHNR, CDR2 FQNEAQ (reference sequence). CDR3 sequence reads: CASSLAGERYGYTF. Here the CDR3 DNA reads TGTGCCAGCAGCTTAGCGGGTGAGAGGTATGGCTACACCTTC.

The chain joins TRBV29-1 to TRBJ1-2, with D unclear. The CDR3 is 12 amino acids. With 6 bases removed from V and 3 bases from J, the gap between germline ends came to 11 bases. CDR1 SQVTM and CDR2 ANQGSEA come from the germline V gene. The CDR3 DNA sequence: TGCAGCGTCGAATGGACGGACTATGGCTACACCTTC. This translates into CSVEWTDYGYTF.

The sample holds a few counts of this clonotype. CDR3 nucleotide sequence: TGTGCCAGCAGTTTAGCCACTAGCGGGGACACAGATACGCAGTATTTT. Translated, it gives CASSLATSGDTDTQYF. J is TRBJ2-3 and V is TRBV12-3 or TRBV12-4, with 10 positions matching TRBD2. This CDR3 has 16 residues. Trimming cost V 0 bases and J 2 bases; bases outside gene matches: 2.